Sequencing of this TCR beta chain was carried out in a study of blood T cells in healthy people across ages (dated by TCRdb to about 2015). Regarding the complete study: In model experiments, roughly one uniquely barcoded TCR beta cDNA molecule per two T cells was captured by template switching. The study measured age-related changes in TCR beta repertoire diversity using deep sequencing normalized with unique cDNA molecular identifiers. Four age groups were formed from the donors: young (average approximately 15 years), middle-aged (around 37), aged (approximately 60) and long-lived (more than 75). To avoid experimental bias, donors of different ages were randomly spread across the sequencing lanes. For two donors (one aged 18 to 30 and one aged 80 or older), the study analyzed two additional independent replicas of 1 million unique cDNA reads from the same blood draw.

From cysteine to phenylalanine, the CDR3 is 15 amino acids long. Only the CDR3 region is kept as DNA, spanning 45 bases read in frame from base 1. From V the trimming removes 7 bases and from J it removes 8 bases, while the gene matches leave 6 bases of the junction unaccounted for. The germline V gene sets CDR1 to SNHLY and CDR2 to FYNNEI. Systemically healthy Caucasian individuals from Russia, around 39 in total and aged about 6 to 90 years, were included as donors. Approximately 11 milliliters of peripheral blood were drawn from each donor into EDTA-treated Vacutainer tubes. Ficoll-Paque density-gradient centrifugation was used to isolate PBMCs, with at least 7 million per sample. Trizol reagent was used to extract total RNA from the PBMCs, yielding at least 5 micrograms per sample. Naive CD45RAhigh/CD27high T cell percentages were measured by flow cytometry on a PBMC aliquot from every donor.

Study-level results and caveats: There was a strong correlation between observed TCR beta diversity and the percentage of naive T cells measured by flow cytometry. Compared with the aged group, the long-lived group had more naive CD4+ T cells, fewer expanded clones and increased TCR diversity, suggesting age selection. Because the CMV infection status of the donors was unknown, age-related changes in expanded clonotypes may potentially have been confounded. Estimates of total diversity based on one million sequenced T cells were regarded as lower bounds and as underestimates. Observed TCR beta diversity per million T cells fell roughly linearly with age, and a significant reduction was already apparent by age about 36. Bulk unsorted PBMC profiling prevented conclusive comparison of naive and antigen-experienced compartments.

Library generation was performed with 5' RACE. Sequenced on an Illumina HiSeq 2500. A second PCR of about 6 to 11 cycles was run with a J-beta primer mix and a sample-barcoded 5' primer. A template-switch 5' adaptor carrying 12 random nucleotides introduced a unique molecular identifier onto each TCR beta cDNA molecule. Each sample yielded at least 2.5 million CDR3-containing paired-end reads. The Mint cDNA synthesis kit, primed by a TRBC-specific oligonucleotide, was used to synthesize first-strand cDNA from all RNA. All cDNA was treated with uracil-DNA glycosylase and then went through a first 18-cycle PCR with the universal primers M1SS and BC2_uni_R. In the original analysis: For normalization, 1 million high-quality reads, each with a distinct molecular identifier, were randomly selected from each sample. Reads sharing molecular identifiers were discarded rather than binned into consensus sequences. MiTCR, set to a Q25 quality threshold and the strictest error-elimination algorithm, was used for CDR3 identification, clonotype clustering and error correction. Lower-bound total TCR beta diversity was estimated with a nonparametric unseen species model using Euler transformation. Through fastp at Q25 and MiXCR, TCRdb rebuilt clones from the public reads, retaining in-frame beta chains. A single entry per CDR3 protein holds the most common genes and DNA from its merged rows. TCRdb, not the original authors, processed these V and J calls. This sample has about 970,000 distinct CDR3 sequences in its table, and roughly 51% of those were observed once. Of the sample, about a fifth falls within the top ten clones.

Comments on this clonotype: No antigen is known for it. Qualities for individual bases were not recorded, and no much larger clone is one base off.

What was sequenced was blood. The sequence derives from a woman aged 60 to 75 in good health. The rearrangement joined TRBV2 to TRBJ2-1; 15 central nucleotides agree with TRBD2. The bases are TGTGCCAGCATCCGGACTAGCGGGGGGGCATATGAGCAGTTCTTC. It translates as CASIRTSGGAYEQFF.